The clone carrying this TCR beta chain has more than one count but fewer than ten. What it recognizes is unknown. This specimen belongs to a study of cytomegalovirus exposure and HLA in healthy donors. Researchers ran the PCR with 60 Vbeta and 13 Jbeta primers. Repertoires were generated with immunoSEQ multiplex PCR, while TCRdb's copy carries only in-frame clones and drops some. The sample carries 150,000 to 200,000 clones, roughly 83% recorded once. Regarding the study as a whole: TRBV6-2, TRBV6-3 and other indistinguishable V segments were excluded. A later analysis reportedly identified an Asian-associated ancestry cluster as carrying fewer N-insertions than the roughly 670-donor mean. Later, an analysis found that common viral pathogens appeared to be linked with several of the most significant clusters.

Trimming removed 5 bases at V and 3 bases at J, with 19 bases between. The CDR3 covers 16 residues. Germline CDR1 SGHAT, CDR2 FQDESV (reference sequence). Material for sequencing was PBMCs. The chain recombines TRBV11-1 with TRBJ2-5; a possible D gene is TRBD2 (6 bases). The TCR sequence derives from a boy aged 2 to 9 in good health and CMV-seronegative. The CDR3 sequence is CASSPRGLIGEETQYF. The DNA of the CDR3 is TGTGCCAGCAGCCCCCGTGGACTAATAGGGGAAGAGACCCAGTACTTC.